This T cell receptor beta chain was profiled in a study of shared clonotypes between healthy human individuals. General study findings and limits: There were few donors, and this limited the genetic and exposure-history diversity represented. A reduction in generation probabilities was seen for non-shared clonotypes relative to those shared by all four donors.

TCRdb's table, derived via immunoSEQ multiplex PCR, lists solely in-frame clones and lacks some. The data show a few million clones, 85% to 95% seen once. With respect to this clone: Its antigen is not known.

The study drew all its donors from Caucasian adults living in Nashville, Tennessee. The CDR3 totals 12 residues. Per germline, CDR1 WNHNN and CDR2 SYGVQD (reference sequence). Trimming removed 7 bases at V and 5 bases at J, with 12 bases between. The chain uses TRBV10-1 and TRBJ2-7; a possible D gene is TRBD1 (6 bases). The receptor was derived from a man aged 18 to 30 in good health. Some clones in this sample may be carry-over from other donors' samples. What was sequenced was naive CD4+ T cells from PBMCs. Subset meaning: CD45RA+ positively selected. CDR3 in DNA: TGCGCCAGCATCGCAGGGGTCCACGAGCAGTACTTC. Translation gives CASIAGVHEQYF.